The 28 T cell receptor beta chains listed next were all sequenced from one sample in a study of cytomegalovirus exposure and HLA in healthy donors. The primer mix had 60 Vbeta and 13 Jbeta primers. Produced via immunoSEQ multiplex PCR; TCRdb's table is partial and in-frame only. The profile shows about 86,000 clones, more than 65% of them singletons. The sequencing sample was made of PBMCs. All receptors derive from a man aged 55 to 70 in good health and CMV-seronegative.

The V and J genes are TRBV6-6 and TRBJ2-7; a weak D match, TRBD1 (6 bases). Per germline, CDR1 MNHNY and CDR2 SVGAGI (reference sequence). The germline V and J ends were trimmed by 7 bases and 7 bases, with 17 bases remaining between them. The CDR3 extends over 13 amino acids. The CDR3 coding sequence is TGTGCCAGCACCCTACAGGGATCTGGGGAGCAGTACTTC. It encodes CASTLQGSGEQYF.

The chain links TRBV7-9 to TRBJ1-2; a weak D match, TRBD1 (5 bases). The CDR3 sequence is 12 residues long. Per the germline V gene, CDR1 is SEHNR and CDR2 is FQNEAQ (reference sequence). V lost 8 bases and J lost 8, with 15 bases in between. The CDR3: CASDEAGPGYTF. CDR3 nucleotides: TGTGCCAGCGACGAGGCAGGGCCCGGCTACACCTTC. Variable domain in full (rest from reference TRBV7-9 and TRBJ1-2): DTGVSQNPRHKITKRGQNVTFRCDPISEHNRLYWYRQTLGQGPEFLTYFQNEAQLEKSRLLSDRFSAERPKGSFSTLEIQRTEQGDSAMYLCASDEAGPGYTFGSGTRLTVV.

The CDR3 sequence: CASSQDSFYNEQFF. CDR3 nucleotide sequence: TGTGCCAGCAGTCAAGACAGCTTCTACAATGAGCAGTTCTTC. The genes are TRBV9 and TRBJ2-1; perhaps TRBD1 as D (5 bases). The germline CDR1 and CDR2 sequences are SGDLS and YYNGEE. V lost 5 bases, J lost 3 bases, and 12 bases lay in between. There are 14 residues in the CDR3. Supplemented by reference TRBV9 and TRBJ2-1, the full variable domain reads DSGVTQTPKHLITATGQRVTLRCSPRSGDLSVYWYQQSLDQGLQFLIQYYNGEERAKGNILERFSAQQFPDLHSELNLSSLELGDSALYFCASSQDSFYNEQFFGPGTRLTVL.

V usage is TRBV27 and J usage is TRBJ2-7; 9 bases are shared with TRBD1. The germline gives CDR1 MNHEY, CDR2 SMNVEV (reference sequence). V shed 8 bases and J 3 bases; nucleotides not matched to a gene: 5. The length of the CDR3 is 13 residues. The CDR3 sequence is CASSLDRGYEQYF. The CDR3 DNA reads as TGTGCCAGCTCCCTGGACAGGGGCTACGAGCAGTACTTC.

The chain combines TRBV7-2 with TRBJ2-7; the D is unclear. V lost 2 bases and J 1 base, leaving 9 bases between the germline ends. The CDR3 consists of 14 residues. Germline loops: CDR1 SGHTA, CDR2 FQGNSA. The CDR3 DNA is TGTGCCAGCAGCTTACCGCCGGGTTCCTACGAGCAGTACTTC. Its protein product is CASSLPPGSYEQYF. Based on the CDR3 plus reference TRBV7-2 and TRBJ2-7, the full variable domain is GAGVSQSPSNKVTEKGKDVELRCDPISGHTALYWYRQSLGQGLEFLIYFQGNSAPDKSGLPSDRFSAERTGGSVSTLTIQRTQQEDSAVYLCASSLPPGSYEQYFGPGTRLTVT.

The rearrangement joins TRBV11-3 to TRBJ2-5; the match to TRBD2 covers 8 bases. The length of the CDR3 is 16 residues. V was clipped by 6 bases and J by 5 bases; unmatched bases: 14. Germline V gives CDR1 SGHNT, CDR2 YENEEA. CDR3 residues: CASSLTGGANLETQYF. The CDR3 nucleotides are TGTGCCAGCAGTCTAACGGGGGGGGCCAACCTGGAGACCCAGTACTTC.

Only a few counts were recorded for this clone. The chain is built from TRBV30 and TRBJ1-6; D is uncertain. Germline V CDR1 and CDR2: GTSNPN, SVGIG (reference sequence). The CDR3 totals 16 residues. V lost 2 bases and J lost 0, with 11 bases in between. CDR3 in DNA: TGTGCCTGGAGTTCGGGTCGAAGCTCCTATAATTCACCCCTCCACTTT. Protein: CAWSSGRSSYNSPLHF.

The chain has TRBV4-3 and TRBJ2-1, with D possibly TRBD1 on 6 matching bases. Germline lookup yields CDR1 LGHNA and CDR2 YSLEER. Trimming pared 1 base from V and 7 bases from J, leaving 11 bases between. The length of the CDR3 is 14 residues. CDR3 protein: CASSQGGRGNEQFF. The CDR3 region has the DNA TGCGCCAGCAGCCAAGGGGGGCGCGGGAATGAGCAGTTCTTC.

The rearrangement uses TRBV9 and TRBJ2-7; D is perhaps TRBD2 (5 bases). V shed 0 bases and J shed 4 bases, with 14 bases lying between them. CDR1 and CDR2 from the germline V gene are SGDLS and YYNGEE. The length of the CDR3 is 15 residues. In DNA, the CDR3 is TGTGCCAGCAGCGTAGCGGGTAGCGAGGCGTACGAGCAGTACTTC. Residues: CASSVAGSEAYEQYF.

The genes are TRBV6-5 and TRBJ1-1; D possibly corresponds to TRBD1 (5 bases). From germline, CDR1 is MNHEY and CDR2 SVGAGI. CDR3 length: 15 residues. Trimming left V 6 bases short and J 0 bases short, with 14 bases between. The CDR3, as DNA: TGTGCCAGCAGCAAACCGGCAGGGATGAACACTGAAGCTTTCTTT. Translated: CASSKPAGMNTEAFF.

The V gene is TRBV6-6, the J gene TRBJ2-1; 9 bases fit TRBD2. Trimming at V came to 6 bases and at J to 6 bases, leaving 6 bases not matched to a gene. The CDR3 is 14 residues long. CDR1 MNHNY and CDR2 SVGAGI come from the germline V gene (reference sequence). The CDR3, as DNA: TGTGCCAGCAGCAGTAGCGGGAGTGGCAATGAGCAGTTCTTC. This encodes CASSSSGSGNEQFF.

The V and J genes are TRBV4-2 and TRBJ2-3; perhaps TRBD1 as D (5 bases). Trimming removed 3 bases at V and 6 bases at J, with 22 bases between. The V gene's germline CDR1 is LGHNA and CDR2 YNFKEQ. There are 17 residues in the CDR3. The CDR3 nucleotides read TGTGCCAGCAGCCACGAGCCTTCAGGGCTAGTCGCGGATACGCAGTATTTT. Translation: CASSHEPSGLVADTQYF.

The chain links TRBV10-2 to TRBJ2-1; 9 bases map to TRBD2. Germline V gives CDR1 WSHSY, CDR2 SAAADI. V lost 6 bases and J lost 4; bases outside the gene matches: 4. The CDR3 length is 14 residues. The CDR3 is CASRTSGSYNEQFF. The DNA for the CDR3 is TGCGCCAGCAGGACTAGCGGTTCTTACAATGAGCAGTTCTTC.

This rearrangement joins TRBV28 to TRBJ1-4, with D uncertain. The CDR3 runs 13 residues. The V end lost 6 bases, the J end lost 6 bases, and 11 bases lay between the germline ends. In germline, CDR1 is MDHEN, CDR2 SYDVKM. CDR3 protein: CASRRVIHEKLFF. CDR3 coding DNA: TGTGCCAGCAGAAGAGTTATACATGAAAAACTGTTTTTT.

This rearrangement joins TRBV20-1 to TRBJ1-1; D is undetermined. Germline V lookup: CDR1 DFQATT, CDR2 SNEGSKA (reference sequence). The CDR3 has 11 residues. Deletions cut 1 base from V and 4 bases from J, with 4 bases between. The CDR3 coding sequence is TGCAGTGCTAGAGGCGGCACTGAAGCTTTCTTT. As protein: CSARGGTEAFF.

V gene TRBV5-1 combines with J gene TRBJ2-2, with TRBD2 matching over 7 bases. This CDR3 has 16 amino acids. V trimming: 3 bases; J trimming: 0 bases; junction bases outside the gene matches: 5. The germline gives CDR1 SGHRS, CDR2 YFSETQ. CDR3 coding DNA: TGCGCCAGCAGCTGGGGAGCGGGGTCGAACACCGGGGAGCTGTTTTTT. It codes for CASSWGAGSNTGELFF.

The rearrangement uses TRBV7-9 and TRBJ1-5, with D unclear. The CDR3 length is 13 residues. The germline V gene has CDR1 SEHNR and CDR2 FQNEAQ (reference sequence). V dropped 11 bases and J dropped 2 bases, with 13 bases sitting between them. This CDR3 reads CAADNFRNQPQHF. CDR3 nucleotide sequence: TGTGCCGCCGACAATTTTCGCAATCAGCCCCAGCATTTT.

V and J are TRBV7-9 and TRBJ2-2, with a possible D match to TRBD2 (5 bases). Trimming left V 1 base short and J 6 bases short, with 12 bases between. Germline-derived CDR1 and CDR2 are SEHNR and FQNEAQ (reference sequence). This CDR3 contains 15 residues. CDR3 bases: TGTGCCAGCAGCTTAGTCGGGGTCCATGCCGGGGAGCTGTTTTTT. Encoded protein: CASSLVGVHAGELFF.

This clone came up many times. The chain couples TRBV4-1 to TRBJ1-5, with 7 positions matching TRBD1. The V segment lost 2 bases and the J segment 5 bases; nucleotides outside the gene matches: 9. The length of the CDR3 is 16 residues. Germline V gives CDR1 MGHRA, CDR2 YSYEKL. The CDR3 coding sequence is TGCGCCAGCAGCCAACAAGGGAACAGGGGAGATCAGCCCCAGCATTTT. Its translation is CASSQQGNRGDQPQHF.

This chain uses TRBV28 with TRBJ2-3; TRBD1 matches at 7 bases. This CDR3 has 14 amino acids. Trimming took 5 bases from V and 3 from J; bases not matched to a gene: 5. CDR1 MDHEN and CDR2 SYDVKM come from the germline V gene. The CDR3 loop is CASSPPTGTDTQYF. Written as DNA, the CDR3 is TGTGCCAGCAGTCCGCCGACAGGGACAGATACGCAGTATTTT. The full variable domain, its missing parts supplied by reference TRBV28 and TRBJ2-3, is DVKVTQSSRYLVKRTGEKVFLECVQDMDHENMFWYRQDPGLGLRLIYFSYDVKMKEKGDIPEGYSVSREKKERFSLILESASTNQTSMYLCASSPPTGTDTQYFGPGTRLTVL.

This clone occurred a few times. The CDR3 loop is CASSATRDRLYNEQFF. The CDR3 DNA is TGCGCCAGCAGCGCGACCCGGGACAGGCTCTACAATGAGCAGTTCTTC. The V gene is TRBV5-1, the J gene TRBJ2-1, with TRBD1 identical over 8 bases. This CDR3 is built from 16 residues. Germline values: CDR1 SGHRS, CDR2 YFSETQ. V was pared by 4 bases and J by 3 bases, with 9 bases of the junction left unmatched. Drawing the rest from reference TRBV5-1 and TRBJ2-1, the complete variable domain is KAGVTQTPRYLIKTRGQQVTLSCSPISGHRSVSWYQQTPGQGLQFLFEYFSETQRNKGNFPGRFSGRQFSNSRSEMNVSTLELGDSALYLCASSATRDRLYNEQFFGPGTRLTVL.

The chain is built from TRBV4-3 and TRBJ2-3; 7 bases line up with TRBD2. The CDR3 is 16 amino acids. J was trimmed by 1 base and V by 0 bases; bases with no gene match: 4. The germline V gene encodes CDR1 LGHNA and CDR2 YSLEER. CDR3 residues: CASSQDWSGGTDTQYF. CDR3 DNA: TGCGCCAGCAGCCAAGACTGGAGCGGGGGCACAGATACGCAGTATTTT.

This clone was observed once. The chain uses TRBV9 and TRBJ2-5, with 9 bases that match TRBD1. Germline CDR1 SGDLS, CDR2 YYNGEE. Unmatched junction bases numbered 8, after V lost 0 bases and J lost 5 bases. The CDR3 totals 16 residues. The CDR3 loop is CASSVGPGQGKETQYF. The DNA of the CDR3 is TGTGCCAGCAGCGTAGGTCCGGGACAGGGAAAGGAGACCCAGTACTTC.

The chain is built from TRBV29-1 and TRBJ2-5, with 11 bases matching TRBD2. The germline gives CDR1 SQVTM, CDR2 ANQGSEA. This CDR3 spans 16 amino acids. V shed 3 bases, J shed 4 bases, and the junction held 10 bases outside the gene matches. The CDR3 DNA reads as TGCAGCGTTGAGGCTAGCGGGGGGCCGAGGGGAGAGACCCAGTACTTC. The encoded protein is CSVEASGGPRGETQYF.

This chain links TRBV2 with TRBJ1-5; D is unclear. The V gene lost 1 base and the J gene lost 4 bases, with 11 bases spanning the gap. The germline V gene encodes CDR1 SNHLY and CDR2 FYNNEI. The CDR3 is made up of 15 amino acids. CDR3 region: CASSEGWLRNQPQHF. CDR3 in DNA: TGTGCCAGCAGTGAAGGTTGGCTCAGAAATCAGCCCCAGCATTTT.

This chain joins TRBV10-3 and TRBJ1-1; tentatively, D is TRBD1 (5 bases). V gave up 6 bases and J gave up 0 bases, with 8 bases separating them. The CDR3 loop spans 13 amino acids. Germline lookup yields CDR1 ENHRY and CDR2 SYGVKD. The CDR3 is CAIRRGMNTEAFF. The CDR3 nucleotides are TGTGCCATCAGAAGGGGCATGAACACTGAAGCTTTCTTT.

V gene TRBV25-1 combines with J gene TRBJ1-2; unclear D gene. Germline loops: CDR1 MGHDK, CDR2 SYGVNS. V gave up 1 base and J gave up 2 bases, with 11 bases separating them. There are 15 residues in the CDR3. The CDR3 DNA sequence: TGTGCCAGCAGTGAATCCGCGGCCTCAAACTATGGCTACACCTTC. It yields the protein CASSESAASNYGYTF.

The gene calls are TRBV5-1 and TRBJ2-5, with a possible D match to TRBD2 (6 bases). The CDR3 runs to 14 residues. CDR1 is SGHRS, CDR2 YFSETQ, per germline. V lost 4 bases to trimming and J lost 5 bases, with 15 bases between them. The DNA of the CDR3 is TGCGCCAGCAGCCCGGGGGTGGTAAGGGAGACCCAGTACTTC. It encodes CASSPGVVRETQYF.